Detailed here is one T cell receptor beta chain. Its target is not known. Unique molecular identifiers were affixed to single, distinct cDNA molecules. TCRdb called the 5' RACE reads again in MiXCR, with one record for every CDR3 protein. The repertoire consists of 56,000 or so distinct CDR3 sequences, with 8% to 10% occurring once and the leading ten covering 3.5% to 4.5%. These data are taken from a study of early T cells in non-severe SARS-CoV-2 infection. Study information: The study sequenced bulk RNA from unsorted whole blood, with chains unpaired. Notes on the study in general: Anti-spike CD8 specificities were favored by VDJdb matching, whose results missed private and CD4 specificities.

This CDR3 contains 15 residues. The ends lost 10 bases at V and 4 bases at J; junction bases unmatched: 12. CDR1 and CDR2 from the germline V gene are MGHDK and SYGVNS. The chain links TRBV25-1 to TRBJ1-4; 7 nucleotides align to TRBD1. The receptor comes from an adult who was a healthcare worker with PCR-confirmed SARS-CoV-2 infection or an uninfected control (not recorded which). Sequences were obtained from whole blood. The DNA for the CDR3 is TGTGCCACCTCGCCAGGGGGAGGGGGTAATGAAAAACTGTTTTTT. This gives the protein CATSPGGGGNEKLFF.